This TCR beta chain is from a study of monozygotic twins with inflammatory bowel disease. A remark on this clonotype: Antigen unknown.

From the 5' RACE reads, TCRdb lists one entry per CDR3 protein and no DNA. The sample table includes fewer than 400,000 distinct CDR3 sequences. The CDR3 totals 18 residues. CDR1 is SQVTM, CDR2 ANQGSEA, per germline. Study-wide points: The inverse Simpson measure of TCRbeta diversity was lower in IBD patients than in healthy co-twins. Differing T cell subtypes remained indistinguishable.

The sequence came from a human donor with ulcerative colitis or Crohn's disease, or a healthy co-twin of an affected twin (not recorded which). Sequencing input: blood. The chain couples TRBV29-1 to TRBJ2-3; the D call from TCRdb, TRBD2, cannot be confirmed without DNA. CDR3 residues: CSVVSLGYAGFGTDTQYF.